One and the same sample provided the 10 T cell receptor beta chains below, sequenced in a study of T cells in Graves' hyperthyroidism and ophthalmopathy. RNA transcripts yielded amplified TCR beta CDR3 regions. RT-PCR in the first round (using the HTBI primer set) targeted the TCR CDR3. TCRdb re-called the multiplex PCR reads through MiXCR, storing one row per CDR3 protein. The sample yields some 500,000 distinct CDR3 sequences, approximately 15% seen once. Sequencing input: blood. The receptors originated from a woman aged 18-35 years with Graves' hyperthyroidism.

This clonotype occurred many times. The chain employs TRBV6-1 and TRBJ1-5; 8 bases agree with TRBD1. V trimming: 7 bases; J trimming: 2 bases; junction bases outside the gene matches: 13. There are 17 residues in the CDR3. CDR1 MNHNS and CDR2 SASEGT come from the germline V gene. CDR3 sequence: CASTVRAGGEGNQPQHF. The DNA for the CDR3 is TGTGCCAGCACCGTCAGGGCAGGGGGCGAGGGCAATCAGCCCCAGCATTTT.

This clonotype appeared many times. The V call is TRBV18, the J call TRBJ2-7; 12 bases agree with TRBD1. Germline CDR1 KGHSH, CDR2 LQKENI. The V segment lost 3 bases and the J segment 3 bases; nucleotides outside the gene matches: 3. CDR3 length: 15 residues. CDR3 sequence: CASSPGTGGNYEQYF. The CDR3 nucleotides are TGTGCCAGCTCACCCGGGACAGGGGGCAACTACGAGCAGTACTTC.

The chain couples TRBV15 to TRBJ1-1; 7 bases line up with TRBD1. In germline, CDR1 is LNHNV, CDR2 YYDKDF (reference sequence). This CDR3 spans 14 amino acids. V dropped 3 bases and J dropped 4; count of bases not matched to a gene: 5. Here the CDR3 DNA reads TGTGCCACCAGCAGTGGAGACAGGGTCACTGAAGCTTTCTTT. This codes for CATSSGDRVTEAFF.

In its sample, this clonotype was seen many times. The chain uses TRBV20-1 and TRBJ2-7; D is possibly TRBD2 (5 bases). Germline CDR1 is DFQATT and CDR2 is SNEGSKA (reference sequence). Trimming left V 3 bases short and J 4 bases short, with 7 bases between. This CDR3 has 11 residues. Written as DNA, the CDR3 is TGCAGTGCTAGTTCGGGGTACGAGCAGTACGTC. It codes for CSASSGYEQYV.

This clonotype was seen repeatedly, ten times or more. This chain links TRBV11-2 with TRBJ1-1; D gene ambiguous. Between the trimmed V and J ends, which lost 5 bases and 1 base, there was a span of 11 bases. CDR1 and CDR2 (germline): SGHAT, FQNNGV. The CDR3 runs to 14 residues. CDR3 sequence (DNA): TGTGCCAGCAGCGCACACCCCGGGAACACTGAAGCTTTCTTT. Protein sequence: CASSAHPGNTEAFF. The full variable domain, completed using reference TRBV11-2 and TRBJ1-1, is EAGVAQSPRYKIIEKRQSVAFWCNPISGHATLYWYQQILGQGPKLLIQFQNNGVVDDSQLPKDRFSAERLKGVDSTLKIQPAKLEDSAVYLCASSAHPGNTEAFFGQGTRLTVV.

A note on this clonotype: It may be a read error: a sequence one base away is much more abundant. The DNA of the CDR3 is TGTGCCAGCACTTTATCCCCGTCGGGACTTCTCACCGGGGAGCTGTTTTTT. Protein: CASTLSPSGLLTGELFF. The chain employs TRBV27 and TRBJ2-2, with D possibly TRBD2 on 6 matching bases. CDR1 and CDR2 from the germline V gene are MNHEY and SMNVEV (reference sequence). The CDR3 covers 17 residues.

Many counts were recorded for this clonotype. This rearrangement joins TRBV27 to TRBJ2-5; 9 positions match TRBD1. Germline CDR1 reads MNHEY; CDR2 reads SMNVEV (reference sequence). V shed 8 bases and J 7 bases; nucleotides not matched to a gene: 8. This CDR3 spans 13 amino acids. This chain's CDR3 is CASGYRGRATQYF. The CDR3 coding sequence is TGTGCCAGCGGGTACAGGGGGCGCGCGACCCAGTACTTC.

This clonotype has a handful of counts. The V gene is TRBV20-1, the J gene TRBJ2-7, with TRBD2 matching over 12 bases. The CDR3 has 16 amino acids. V was pared by 2 bases and J by 0 bases, with 5 bases of the junction left unmatched. From germline, CDR1 is DFQATT and CDR2 SNEGSKA (reference sequence). CDR3 nucleotides: TGCAGTGCTAGAACTAGCGGGAGGCCGAGCTCCTACGAGCAGTACTTC. Amino acids: CSARTSGRPSSYEQYF.

This clonotype was detected many times. V and J are TRBV20-1 and TRBJ1-2; D remains ambiguous. Germline V gene sequence: CDR1 DFQATT, CDR2 SNEGSKA (reference sequence). This CDR3 spans 13 amino acids. V lost 0 bases and J lost 6, with 11 bases in between. The CDR3 here is CSARDYALNGYTF. The DNA of the CDR3 is TGCAGTGCTAGAGATTATGCGTTAAATGGCTACACCTTC.

The sample holds many counts of this clonotype. This sequence joins TRBV24-1 and TRBJ1-1, with a tentative D call TRBD1 (5 bases). This CDR3 comprises 13 residues. The germline CDR1 and CDR2 sequences are KGHDR and SFDVKD. V was pared by 8 bases and J by 0 bases, with 9 bases between. CDR3 sequence: CATKGPLNTEAFF. The CDR3 DNA sequence: TGTGCCACCAAGGGACCCTTGAACACTGAAGCTTTCTTT.